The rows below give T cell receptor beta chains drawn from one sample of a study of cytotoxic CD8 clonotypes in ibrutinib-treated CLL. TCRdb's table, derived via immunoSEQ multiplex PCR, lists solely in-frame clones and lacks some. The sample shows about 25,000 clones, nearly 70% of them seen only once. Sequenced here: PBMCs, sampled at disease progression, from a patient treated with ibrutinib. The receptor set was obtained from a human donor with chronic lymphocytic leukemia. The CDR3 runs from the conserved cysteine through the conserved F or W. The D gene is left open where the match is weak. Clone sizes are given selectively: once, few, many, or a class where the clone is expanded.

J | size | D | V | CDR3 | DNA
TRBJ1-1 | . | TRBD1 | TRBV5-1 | CASSSTPGQGADTEAFF | TGCGCCAGCAGCTCTACCCCGGGACAGGGGGCAGATACTGAAGCTTTCTTT
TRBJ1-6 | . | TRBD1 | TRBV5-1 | CASSLYTGVNSPLHF | TGCGCCAGCAGCTTGTATACAGGGGTTAATTCACCCCTCCACTTT
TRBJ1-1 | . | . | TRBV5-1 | CASSPIKVGTDTEAFF | TGCGCCAGCAGCCCGATAAAGGTAGGGACCGACACTGAAGCTTTCTTT
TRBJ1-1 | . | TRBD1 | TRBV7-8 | CASSGRGRDRGTEAFF | TGTGCCAGCAGCGGCAGAGGCAGGGACAGAGGAACTGAAGCTTTCTTT
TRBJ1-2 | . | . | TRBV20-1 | CSARDAVGYTF | TGCAGTGCTAGGGACGCGGTTGGCTACACCTTC
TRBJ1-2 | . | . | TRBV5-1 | CASSLDGEYGYTF | TGCGCCAGCAGCTTGGACGGGGAGTATGGCTACACCTTC
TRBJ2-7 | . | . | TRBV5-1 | CASSLGVGGSYEQYF | TGCGCCAGCAGCTTGGGTGTCGGGGGCTCCTACGAGCAGTACTTC
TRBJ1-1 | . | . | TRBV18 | CASSLQVMNTEAFF | TGTGCCAGCTCCCTACAGGTGATGAACACTGAAGCTTTCTTT
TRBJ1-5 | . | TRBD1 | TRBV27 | CASSSQGRQPQHF | TGTGCCAGCAGTTCACAGGGGAGACAGCCCCAGCATTTT
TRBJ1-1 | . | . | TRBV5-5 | CASSLGFGTEAFF | TGTGCCAGCAGCTTGGGGTTTGGCACTGAAGCTTTCTTT
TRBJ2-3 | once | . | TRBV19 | CASNGGRLGTDTQYF | TGTGCCAGTAACGGGGGGCGCTTGGGAACAGATACGCAGTATTTT
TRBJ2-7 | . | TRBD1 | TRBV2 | CASRKGQVGSYEQYF | TGTGCCAGCAGGAAGGGACAGGTGGGCTCCTACGAGCAGTACTTC
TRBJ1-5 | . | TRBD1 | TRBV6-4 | CASSEFHTGEGSQPQHF | TGTGCCAGCAGTGAATTTCACACAGGGGAGGGGAGTCAGCCCCAGCATTTT
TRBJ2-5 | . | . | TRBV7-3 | CASSASGQETQYF | TGTGCCAGCAGCGCCAGCGGGCAAGAGACCCAGTACTTC
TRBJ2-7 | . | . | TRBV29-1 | CSVGADFYEQYF | TGCAGCGTTGGGGCTGACTTCTACGAGCAGTACTTC
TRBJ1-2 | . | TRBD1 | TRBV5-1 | CASSLGQGGYGYTF | TGCGCCAGCAGCTTGGGACAGGGTGGCTATGGCTACACCTTC
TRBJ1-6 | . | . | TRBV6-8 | CASSYSQGSPLHF | TGTGCCAGCAGTTACTCGCAGGGGTCACCCCTCCACTTT
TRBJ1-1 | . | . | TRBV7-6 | CASSRAGVGNTEAFF | TGTGCCAGCAGCAGAGCCGGGGTGGGGAACACTGAAGCTTTCTTT
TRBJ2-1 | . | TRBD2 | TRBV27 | CASSLSGGTGNEQFF | TGTGCCAGCAGTCTCAGCGGGGGGACGGGGAATGAGCAGTTCTTC
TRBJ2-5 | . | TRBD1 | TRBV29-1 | CSVEGQGRETQYF | TGCAGCGTGGAGGGACAGGGTCGGGAGACCCAGTACTTC
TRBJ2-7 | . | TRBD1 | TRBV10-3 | CAMRDRTSYEQYF | TGTGCCATGAGGGACAGAACCTCCTACGAGCAGTACTTC
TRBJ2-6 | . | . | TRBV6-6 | CASSYSSTGANVLTF | TGTGCCAGCAGTTACAGTAGTACTGGGGCCAACGTCCTGACTTTC
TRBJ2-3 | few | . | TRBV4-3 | CASSQDMTVADTQYF | TGCGCCAGCAGCCAAGATATGACAGTCGCAGATACGCAGTATTTT